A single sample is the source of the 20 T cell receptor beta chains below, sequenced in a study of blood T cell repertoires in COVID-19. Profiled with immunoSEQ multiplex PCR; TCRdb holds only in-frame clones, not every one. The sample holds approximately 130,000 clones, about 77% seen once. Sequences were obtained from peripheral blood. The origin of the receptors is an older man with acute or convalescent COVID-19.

CDR3 DNA: TGTGCCAGCAGCTTGGCAGGGCCCACTGAAGCTTTCTTT. The encoded protein is CASSLAGPTEAFF. The chain employs TRBV5-4 and TRBJ1-1; TRBD1 might be the D (5 bases). Trimming pared 0 bases from V and 4 bases from J, leaving 7 bases between. The CDR3 length is 13 residues. CDR1 and CDR2 from the germline V gene are SGHNT and YYREEE (reference sequence).

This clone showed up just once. The CDR3 DNA reads as TGTGCCACCCAGGGGATCAACTATGGCTACACCTTC. It is translated as CATQGINYGYTF. V usage is TRBV12-3 or TRBV12-4 and J usage is TRBJ1-2; D perhaps matches TRBD1 (6 bases). The CDR3 consists of 12 residues. The V gene lost 10 bases and the J gene lost 2 bases, with 11 bases spanning the gap.

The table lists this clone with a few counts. The CDR3 sequence is CASSKEGWSDRASKNIQYF. DNA of the CDR3: TGTGCCAGCAGCAAAGAAGGGTGGAGCGACAGGGCGTCCAAAAACATTCAGTACTTC. This chain joins TRBV21-1 and TRBJ2-4; no DNA check was done on the table's D call, TRBD1. TRBV21-1 is noted as a pseudogene. The CDR3 extends over 19 amino acids.

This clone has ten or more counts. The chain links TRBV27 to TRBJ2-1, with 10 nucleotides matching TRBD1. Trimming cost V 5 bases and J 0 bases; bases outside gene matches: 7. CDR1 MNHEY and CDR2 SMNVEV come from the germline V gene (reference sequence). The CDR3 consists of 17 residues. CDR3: CASSRQGAYSSYNEQFF. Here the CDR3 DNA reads TGTGCCAGCAGTAGACAGGGGGCTTATTCCTCCTACAATGAGCAGTTCTTC.

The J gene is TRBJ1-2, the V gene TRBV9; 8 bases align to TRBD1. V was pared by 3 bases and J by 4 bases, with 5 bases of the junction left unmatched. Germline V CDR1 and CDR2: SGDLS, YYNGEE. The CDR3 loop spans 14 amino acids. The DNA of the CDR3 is TGTGCCAGCAGCGGTTCAGGGGGCGGCTATGGCTACACCTTC. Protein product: CASSGSGGGYGYTF.

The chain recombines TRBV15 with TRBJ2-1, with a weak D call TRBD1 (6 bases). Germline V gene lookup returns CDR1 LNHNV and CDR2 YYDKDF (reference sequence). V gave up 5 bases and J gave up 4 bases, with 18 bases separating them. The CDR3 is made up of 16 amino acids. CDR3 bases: TGTGCCACCAGCCCCCAAGGAGACAGGACGTACAATGAGCAGTTCTTC. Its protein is CATSPQGDRTYNEQFF.

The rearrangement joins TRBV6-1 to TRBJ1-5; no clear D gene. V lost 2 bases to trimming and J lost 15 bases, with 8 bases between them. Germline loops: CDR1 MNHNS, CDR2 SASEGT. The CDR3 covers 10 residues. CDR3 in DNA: TGTGCCAGCAGTGAAATCGGTCGGCATTTT. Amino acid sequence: CASSEIGRHF.

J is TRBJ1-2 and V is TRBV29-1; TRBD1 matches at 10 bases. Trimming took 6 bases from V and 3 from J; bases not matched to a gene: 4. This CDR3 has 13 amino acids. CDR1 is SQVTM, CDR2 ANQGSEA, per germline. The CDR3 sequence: CSVWTGGDYGYTF. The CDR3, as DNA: TGCAGCGTGTGGACAGGGGGAGACTATGGCTACACCTTC.

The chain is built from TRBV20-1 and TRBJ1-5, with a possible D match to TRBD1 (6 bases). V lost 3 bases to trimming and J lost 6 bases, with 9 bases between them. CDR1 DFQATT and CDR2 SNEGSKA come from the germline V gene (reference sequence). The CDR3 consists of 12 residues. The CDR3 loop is CSASKGVQPQHF. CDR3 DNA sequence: TGCAGTGCTAGTAAGGGGGTTCAGCCCCAGCATTTT.

CDR3 sequence (DNA): TGCAGTGCTAGTAGCGCGGACACCGGGGAGCTGTTTTTT. Translated: CSASSADTGELFF. The chain combines TRBV20-1 with TRBJ2-2; D is perhaps TRBD2 (5 bases). The CDR3 has 13 residues. V shed 3 bases and J shed 3 bases, with 8 bases lying between them. Per the germline V gene, CDR1 is DFQATT and CDR2 is SNEGSKA (reference sequence).

The CDR3 sequence is CASSLDSYGYTF. CDR3 in DNA: TGTGCCAGCAGCCTTGACAGCTATGGCTACACCTTC. The chain uses TRBV6-5 and TRBJ1-2; a weak D match, TRBD1 (5 bases). The germline V gene has CDR1 MNHEY and CDR2 SVGAGI. V lost 6 bases and J 4 bases, leaving 9 bases between the germline ends. The CDR3 totals 12 residues.

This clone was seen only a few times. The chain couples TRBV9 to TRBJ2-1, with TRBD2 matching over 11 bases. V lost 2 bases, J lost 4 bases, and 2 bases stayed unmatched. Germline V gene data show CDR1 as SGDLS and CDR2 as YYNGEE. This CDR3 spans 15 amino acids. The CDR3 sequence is CASSVTSGGYNEQFF. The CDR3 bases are TGTGCCAGCAGCGTTACTAGCGGGGGTTACAATGAGCAGTTCTTC.

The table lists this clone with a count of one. The CDR3 DNA reads TGTGCCAGCAGCAAGGAAGTGGGGGGGGCCGAGGAGCAGTACTTC. The encoded protein is CASSKEVGGAEEQYF. This chain joins TRBV21-1 and TRBJ2-7; the D call in the table, TRBD2, was not verified against the DNA. TRBV21-1 is given as a pseudogene. The CDR3 is 15 amino acids.

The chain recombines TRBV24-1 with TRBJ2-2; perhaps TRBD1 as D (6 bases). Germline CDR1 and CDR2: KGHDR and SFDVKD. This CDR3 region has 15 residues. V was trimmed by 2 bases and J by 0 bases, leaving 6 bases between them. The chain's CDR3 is CATSDWTANTGELFF. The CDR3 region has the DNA TGTGCCACCAGTGATTGGACAGCGAACACCGGGGAGCTGTTTTTT.

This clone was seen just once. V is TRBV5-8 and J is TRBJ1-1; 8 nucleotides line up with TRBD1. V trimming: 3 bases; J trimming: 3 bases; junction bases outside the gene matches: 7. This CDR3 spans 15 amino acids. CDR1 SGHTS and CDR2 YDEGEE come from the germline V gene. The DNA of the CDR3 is TGTGCCAGCAGCTCCCGGACAGGGTGGCACACTGAAGCTTTCTTT. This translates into CASSSRTGWHTEAFF. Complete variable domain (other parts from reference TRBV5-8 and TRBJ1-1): EAGVTQSPTHLIKTRGQQATLRCSPISGHTSVYWYQQALGLGLQFLLWYDEGEERNRGNFPPRFSGRQFPNYSSELNVNALELEDSALYLCASSSRTGWHTEAFFGQGTRLTVV.

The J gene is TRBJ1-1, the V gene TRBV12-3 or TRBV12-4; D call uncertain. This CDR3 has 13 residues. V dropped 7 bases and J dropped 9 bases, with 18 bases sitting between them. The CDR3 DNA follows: TGTGCCAGCACCCGGGTGGGAGCCAGTAAAGCTTTCTTT. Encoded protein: CASTRVGASKAFF.

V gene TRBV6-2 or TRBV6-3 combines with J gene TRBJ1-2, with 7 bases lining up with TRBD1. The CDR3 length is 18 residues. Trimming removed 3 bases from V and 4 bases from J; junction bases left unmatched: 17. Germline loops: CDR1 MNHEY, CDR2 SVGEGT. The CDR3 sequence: CASSYDLSGTVSSYGYTF. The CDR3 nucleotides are TGTGCCAGCAGTTATGACTTATCCGGGACAGTCTCTAGCTATGGCTACACCTTC.

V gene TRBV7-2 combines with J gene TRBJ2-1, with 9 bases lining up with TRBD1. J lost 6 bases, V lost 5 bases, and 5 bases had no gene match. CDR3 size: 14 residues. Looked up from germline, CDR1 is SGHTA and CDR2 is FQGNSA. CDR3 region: CASSQSTGGNEQFF. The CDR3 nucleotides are TGTGCCAGCAGCCAATCGACAGGGGGCAATGAGCAGTTCTTC.

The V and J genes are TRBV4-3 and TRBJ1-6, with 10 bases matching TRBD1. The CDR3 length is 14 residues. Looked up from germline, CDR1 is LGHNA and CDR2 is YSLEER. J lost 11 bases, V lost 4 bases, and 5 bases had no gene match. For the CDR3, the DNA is TGCGCCAGCAGCCGCGGGACAGGGGAGACACCCCTCCACTTT. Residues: CASSRGTGETPLHF.

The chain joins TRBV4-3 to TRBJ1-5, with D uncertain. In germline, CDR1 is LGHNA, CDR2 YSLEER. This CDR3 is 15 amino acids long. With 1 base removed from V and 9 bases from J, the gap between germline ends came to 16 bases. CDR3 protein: CASSQVFPGPGPQHF. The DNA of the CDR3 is TGCGCCAGCAGCCAAGTGTTCCCAGGCCCCGGGCCCCAGCATTTT.